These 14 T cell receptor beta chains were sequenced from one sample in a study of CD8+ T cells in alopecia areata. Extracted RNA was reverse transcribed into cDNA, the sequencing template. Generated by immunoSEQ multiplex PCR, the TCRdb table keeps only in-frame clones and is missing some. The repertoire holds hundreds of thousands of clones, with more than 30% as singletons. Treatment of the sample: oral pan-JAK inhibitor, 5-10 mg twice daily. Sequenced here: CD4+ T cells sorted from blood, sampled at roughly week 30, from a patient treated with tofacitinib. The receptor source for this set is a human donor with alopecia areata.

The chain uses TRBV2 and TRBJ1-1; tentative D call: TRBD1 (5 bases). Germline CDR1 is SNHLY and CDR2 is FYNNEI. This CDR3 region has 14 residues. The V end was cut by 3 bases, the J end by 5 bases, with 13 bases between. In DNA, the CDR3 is TGTGCCAGCAGTGAGACCCCGTGGGGGACTGAAGCTTTCTTT. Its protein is CASSETPWGTEAFF.

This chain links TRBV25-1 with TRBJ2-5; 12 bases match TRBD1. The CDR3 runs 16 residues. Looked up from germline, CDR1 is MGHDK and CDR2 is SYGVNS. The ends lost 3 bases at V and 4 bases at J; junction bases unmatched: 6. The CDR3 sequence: CASSERDRGRRETQYF. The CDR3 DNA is TGTGCCAGCAGTGAGCGGGACAGGGGGCGTCGAGAGACCCAGTACTTC.

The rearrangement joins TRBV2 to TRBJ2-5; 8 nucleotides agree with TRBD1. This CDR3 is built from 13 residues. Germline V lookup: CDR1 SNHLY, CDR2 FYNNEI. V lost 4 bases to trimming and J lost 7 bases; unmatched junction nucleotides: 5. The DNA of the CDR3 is TGTGCCAGCAGTGTGGACAGGGAGAGGACCCAGTACTTC. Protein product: CASSVDRERTQYF.

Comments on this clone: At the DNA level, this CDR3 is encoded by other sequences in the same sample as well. As DNA, the CDR3 is TGCGCCAGCAGCTTGGGCGGGACTAGCACAGATACGCAGTATTTT. Translating gives CASSLGGTSTDTQYF. V usage is TRBV5-1 and J usage is TRBJ2-3; D is perhaps TRBD2 (6 bases). The CDR3 is 15 residues long. With 0 bases removed from V and 0 bases from J, the gap between germline ends came to 8 bases. From germline, CDR1 is SGHRS and CDR2 YFSETQ.

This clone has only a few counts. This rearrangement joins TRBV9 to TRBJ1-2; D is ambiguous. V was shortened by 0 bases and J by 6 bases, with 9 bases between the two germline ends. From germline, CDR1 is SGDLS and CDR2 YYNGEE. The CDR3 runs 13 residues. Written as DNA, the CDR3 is TGTGCCAGCAGCGTAGGGTTATTAGATGGCTACACCTTC. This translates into CASSVGLLDGYTF.

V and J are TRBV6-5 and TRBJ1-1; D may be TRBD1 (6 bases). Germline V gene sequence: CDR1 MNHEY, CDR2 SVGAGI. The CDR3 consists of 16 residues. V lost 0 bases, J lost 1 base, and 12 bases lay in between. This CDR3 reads CASSYSGQRTNTEAFF. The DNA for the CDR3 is TGTGCCAGCAGTTACTCCGGACAGCGCACGAACACTGAAGCTTTCTTT.

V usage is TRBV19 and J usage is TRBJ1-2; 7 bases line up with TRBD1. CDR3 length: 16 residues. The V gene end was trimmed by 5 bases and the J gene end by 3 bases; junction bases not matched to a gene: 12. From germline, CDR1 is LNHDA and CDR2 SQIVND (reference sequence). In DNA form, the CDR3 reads TGTGCCAGTAGTTCGCGGCAGGGGGGGATTGACTATGGCTACACCTTC. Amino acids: CASSSRQGGIDYGYTF.

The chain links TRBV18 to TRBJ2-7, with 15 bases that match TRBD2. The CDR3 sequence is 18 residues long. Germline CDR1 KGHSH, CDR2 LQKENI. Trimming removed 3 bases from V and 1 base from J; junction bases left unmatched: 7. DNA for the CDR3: TGTGCCAGCTCACCGGGACTAGCGGGGGGCTCAGCATCCTACGAGCAGTACTTC. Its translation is CASSPGLAGGSASYEQYF.

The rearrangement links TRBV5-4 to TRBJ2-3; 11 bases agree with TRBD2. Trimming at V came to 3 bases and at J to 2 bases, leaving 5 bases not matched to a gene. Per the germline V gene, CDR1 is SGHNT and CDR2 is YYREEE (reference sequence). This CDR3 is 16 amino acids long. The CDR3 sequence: CASSWKLAGDTDTQYF. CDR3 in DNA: TGTGCCAGCAGCTGGAAACTAGCGGGAGACACAGATACGCAGTATTTT. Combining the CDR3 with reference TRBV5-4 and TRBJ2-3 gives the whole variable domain ETGVTQSPTHLIKTRGQQVTLRCSSQSGHNTVSWYQQALGQGPQFIFQYYREEENGRGNFPPRFSGLQFPNYSSELNVNALELDDSALYLCASSWKLAGDTDTQYFGPGTRLTVL.

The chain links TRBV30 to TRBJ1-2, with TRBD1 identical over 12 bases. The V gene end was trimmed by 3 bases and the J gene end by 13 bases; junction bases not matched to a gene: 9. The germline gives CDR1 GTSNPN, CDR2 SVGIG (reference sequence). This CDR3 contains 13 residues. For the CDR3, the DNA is TGTGCCTGGAGAGAGCCGGGACAGGGGGCTTGCACCTTC. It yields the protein CAWREPGQGACTF.

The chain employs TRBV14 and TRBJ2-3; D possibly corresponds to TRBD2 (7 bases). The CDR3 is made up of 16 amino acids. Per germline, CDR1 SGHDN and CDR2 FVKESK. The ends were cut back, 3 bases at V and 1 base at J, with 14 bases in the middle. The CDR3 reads CASSQVGGLRTDTQYF. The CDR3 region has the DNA TGTGCCAGCAGCCAGGTCGGGGGGCTTCGCACAGATACGCAGTATTTT.

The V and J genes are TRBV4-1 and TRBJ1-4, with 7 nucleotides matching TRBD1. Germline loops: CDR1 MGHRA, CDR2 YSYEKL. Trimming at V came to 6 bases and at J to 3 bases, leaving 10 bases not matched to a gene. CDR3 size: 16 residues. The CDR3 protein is CASSPNRGFSNEKLFF. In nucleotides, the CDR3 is TGCGCCAGCAGTCCAAACAGGGGATTCTCTAATGAAAAACTGTTTTTT.

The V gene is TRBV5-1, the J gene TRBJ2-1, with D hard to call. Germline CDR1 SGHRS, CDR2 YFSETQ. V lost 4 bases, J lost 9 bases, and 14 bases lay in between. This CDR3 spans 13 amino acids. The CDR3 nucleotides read TGCGCCAGCAGCCTGCCTGGGCGTGGTGAGCAGTTCTTC. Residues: CASSLPGRGEQFF. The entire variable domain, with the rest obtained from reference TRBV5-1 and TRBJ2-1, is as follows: KAGVTQTPRYLIKTRGQQVTLSCSPISGHRSVSWYQQTPGQGLQFLFEYFSETQRNKGNFPGRFSGRQFSNSRSEMNVSTLELGDSALYLCASSLPGRGEQFFGPGTRLTVL.

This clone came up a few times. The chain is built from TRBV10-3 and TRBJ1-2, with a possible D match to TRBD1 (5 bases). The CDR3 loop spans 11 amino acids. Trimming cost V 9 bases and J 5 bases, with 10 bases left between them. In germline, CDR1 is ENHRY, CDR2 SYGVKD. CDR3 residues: CAISGEYGYTF. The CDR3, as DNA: TGTGCCATTTCGGGGGAGTATGGCTACACCTTC.